These 16 T cell receptor beta chains originate from one sample sequenced in a study of cytomegalovirus exposure and HLA in healthy donors. The PCR made use of 60 Vbeta and 13 Jbeta primers. Clones were sequenced by immunoSEQ multiplex PCR, and TCRdb holds only the in-frame ones, with some missing. This table holds about 170,000 clones, approximately 72% found once. The source material was PBMCs. The receptors were sampled from a female donor in good health and CMV-seronegative.

V and J are TRBV10-3 and TRBJ2-3, with TRBD2 matching over 12 bases. Germline V CDR1 and CDR2: ENHRY, SYGVKD. CDR3 length equals 14 residues. With 6 bases clipped from V and 5 bases from J, the junction kept 3 bases outside the gene matches. The CDR3 nucleotides read TGTGCCATCAGCGGACTAGCGGGAATAGATACGCAGTATTTT. Its translation is CAISGLAGIDTQYF.

The chain couples TRBV5-1 to TRBJ2-7; 13 bases are a match to TRBD2. Germline V gene data show CDR1 as SGHRS and CDR2 as YFSETQ. The CDR3 has 16 residues. V lost 2 bases to trimming and J lost 4 bases; unmatched junction nucleotides: 6. The CDR3, as DNA: TGCGCCAGCAGCTTCCGGACTAGCGGGAGTGGGTACGAGCAGTACTTC. Its protein product is CASSFRTSGSGYEQYF.

This clone was counted a single time. The genes are TRBV5-1 and TRBJ1-6, with 9 bases lining up with TRBD1. V lost 0 bases to trimming and J lost 9 bases; unmatched junction nucleotides: 7. The V gene's germline CDR1 is SGHRS and CDR2 YFSETQ. The CDR3 runs to 16 residues. CDR3 region: CASSLAGQGMGSPLHF. In nucleotides, the CDR3 is TGCGCCAGCAGCTTGGCGGGACAGGGAATGGGTTCACCCCTCCACTTT.

The rearrangement joins TRBV6-1 to TRBJ1-5; TRBD1 aligns across 9 bases. V gave up 5 bases and J gave up 4 bases; unmatched junction bases: 3. The CDR3 has 14 residues. CDR1 and CDR2 (germline): MNHNS, SASEGT. CDR3 DNA: TGTGCCAGCAGTCCGGACAGGGGAAATCAGCCCCAGCATTTT. It yields the protein CASSPDRGNQPQHF.

This clone showed up just once. The rearrangement uses TRBV10-3 and TRBJ1-1, with 7 positions matching TRBD1. CDR1 ENHRY and CDR2 SYGVKD come from the germline V gene. J lost 8 bases, V lost 2 bases, and 2 bases had no gene match. The CDR3 is 12 amino acids. CDR3 bases: TGTGCCATCAGTGAGGCGGGACAGGAAGCTTTCTTT. It translates to CAISEAGQEAFF.

This chain connects TRBV18 to TRBJ1-1, with 7 bases that match TRBD1. Per germline, CDR1 KGHSH and CDR2 LQKENI. V was clipped by 6 bases and J by 1 base; unmatched bases: 11. CDR3 size: 16 residues. CDR3 DNA: TGTGCCAGCTCCCAACGACAGGGTGCGGGGAACACTGAAGCTTTCTTT. Its translation: CASSQRQGAGNTEAFF.

There are a few counts of this clone. The chain joins TRBV29-1 to TRBJ2-5, with D unresolved. Trimming removed 4 bases at V and 2 bases at J, with 11 bases between. This CDR3 contains 13 residues. Germline assignment: CDR1 SQVTM and CDR2 ANQGSEA. CDR3 sequence (DNA): TGCAGCGTTGCTGGTAGCATGCAAGAGACCCAGTACTTC. Amino acid sequence: CSVAGSMQETQYF.

CDR3 in DNA: TGTGCCAGCAGCGGAACCGGGACAGGGGGCAGGAGGAACACTGAAGCTTTCTTT. This codes for CASSGTGTGGRRNTEAFF. The rearrangement uses TRBV9 and TRBJ1-1, with 12 nucleotides matching TRBD1. V gave up 3 bases and J gave up 1 base; unmatched junction bases: 10. Germline values: CDR1 SGDLS, CDR2 YYNGEE. CDR3 length equals 18 residues.

This chain connects TRBV27 to TRBJ1-1; D is unclear. The CDR3 consists of 13 residues. Trimming shortened V by 3 bases and J by 1 base, and 6 bases separated the two germline ends. Germline V gene lookup returns CDR1 MNHEY and CDR2 SMNVEV (reference sequence). This CDR3 is CASSLYSNTEAFF. The CDR3 DNA follows: TGTGCCAGCAGTTTGTACTCGAACACTGAAGCTTTCTTT.

The CDR3 loop reads CASSEERRTVLYF. CDR3 nucleotides: TGTGCCAGCAGTGAAGAGCGGCGGACAGTTTTGTATTTT. This chain connects TRBV2 to TRBJ2-3; a weak D match, TRBD1 (6 bases). The CDR3 contains 13 residues. The V gene lost 1 base and the J gene lost 14 bases, with 16 bases spanning the gap. Germline V gene sequence: CDR1 SNHLY, CDR2 FYNNEI. Drawing the rest from reference TRBV2 and TRBJ2-3, the complete variable domain is EPEVTQTPSHQVTQMGQEVILRCVPISNHLYFYWYRQILGQKVEFLVSFYNNEISEKSEIFDDQFSVERPDGSNFTLKIRSTKLEDSAMYFCASSEERRTVLYFGPGTRLTVL.

The rearrangement uses TRBV5-1 and TRBJ2-5; TRBD2 aligns across 11 bases. CDR3 length equals 14 residues. The junction had 0 bases not matched to a gene; V was cut back by 0 bases and J by 5 bases. Germline loops: CDR1 SGHRS, CDR2 YFSETQ. The CDR3 DNA sequence: TGCGCCAGCAGCTTGGGGACTAGCGGGGAGACCCAGTACTTC. Translated: CASSLGTSGETQYF.

The chain has TRBV11-2 and TRBJ2-1; 12 positions agree with TRBD2. In germline, CDR1 is SGHAT, CDR2 FQNNGV. V dropped 5 bases and J dropped 2; count of bases not matched to a gene: 4. This CDR3 contains 16 residues. This chain's CDR3 is CASSLRTSGTYNEQFF. The CDR3 DNA is TGTGCCAGCAGCCTCCGGACTAGCGGGACCTACAATGAGCAGTTCTTC.

J is TRBJ2-1 and V is TRBV19; 9 bases agree with TRBD1. Per the germline V gene, CDR1 is LNHDA and CDR2 is SQIVND (reference sequence). The CDR3 extends over 14 amino acids. The V gene end was trimmed by 2 bases and the J gene end by 7 bases; junction bases not matched to a gene: 3. The DNA for the CDR3 is TGTGCCAGTAGTATAACCGGGACAGGGAATGAGCAGTTCTTC. Its translation is CASSITGTGNEQFF.

This clone was counted only a few times. The J gene is TRBJ2-3, the V gene TRBV6-1, with a tentative D call TRBD2 (6 bases). The CDR3 totals 15 residues. Germline loops: CDR1 MNHNS, CDR2 SASEGT. V was pared by 11 bases and J by 0 bases, with 18 bases between. This CDR3 reads CAGGREAGSTDTQYF. The CDR3 DNA reads TGTGCCGGCGGGCGAGAAGCGGGTAGCACAGATACGCAGTATTTT.

The V gene is TRBV11-2, the J gene TRBJ2-7, with 7 bases fitting TRBD1. V trimming: 1 base; J trimming: 4 bases; junction bases outside the gene matches: 7. The CDR3 runs 15 residues. Germline loops: CDR1 SGHAT, CDR2 FQNNGV. CDR3 protein: CASSLARGRKYEQYF. CDR3 DNA: TGTGCCAGCAGCTTAGCGAGGGGGCGCAAATACGAGCAGTACTTC. Variable domain in full (rest from reference TRBV11-2 and TRBJ2-7): EAGVAQSPRYKIIEKRQSVAFWCNPISGHATLYWYQQILGQGPKLLIQFQNNGVVDDSQLPKDRFSAERLKGVDSTLKIQPAKLEDSAVYLCASSLARGRKYEQYFGPGTRLTVT.

The chain is built from TRBV18 and TRBJ1-5; 12 bases map to TRBD1. From germline, CDR1 is KGHSH and CDR2 LQKENI. The CDR3 loop spans 17 amino acids. V lost 3 bases to trimming and J lost 7 bases; unmatched junction nucleotides: 10. Here the CDR3 reads CASSPGGTGGMGQPQHF. The CDR3 DNA is TGTGCCAGCTCACCTGGAGGGACAGGGGGCATGGGGCAGCCCCAGCATTTT.